This T cell receptor beta chain derives from a study of shared clonotypes between healthy human individuals (dated by TCRdb to about 2020). In the study overall: A couple of women and a few men aged 18 to 49 years were included in the cohort. Blood TCR repertoires of five healthy adults were deeply sequenced to estimate repertoire size and the extent of clonotype sharing between individuals. Leukapheresis yielded between about 0.85 and 10 billion PBMCs per donor. For each donor, CD4 naive and CD4 memory were each given three plates, CD8 naive was given two plates, and CD8 memory was given one plate. Libraries were prepared and TCR repertoires were sequenced by different laboratories using diverse techniques, in order to increase sequencing depth and limit assay-specific biases.

A remark on this clone: Its antigen remains unidentified. Within one base of it there is no much larger clone, and no base qualities were kept.

Donors were healthy HIV-negative adults with no recently reported acute infections or vaccinations. Only Caucasian adults living in Nashville, Tennessee, USA were represented among the donors. CD4+ T cells were enriched by magnetic negative selection, after which naive cells were positively selected on CD45RA and the negative fraction was taken as the memory subset. After blood collection by leukapheresis, PBMCs were isolated using Ficoll-Histopaque density gradient centrifugation and then cryopreserved in the vapor phase of liquid nitrogen. Analytical flow cytometry was used to check the purity and quantity of each magnetically sorted T cell population. From each sorted fraction, genomic DNA was isolated and quantified by UV absorbance on a Nanodrop 2000c. The research as a whole found: Because the study included only a small number of donors, the genetic and exposure-history diversity represented was limited. Pairwise subsampling indicated that sequencing depth was expected to affect the degree of clonotype sharing among donors. When a handful of donors were compared, the shared fraction of clonotypes was roughly 5% for naive CD4, about 4% for naive CD8, roughly 2.5% for memory CD4, and approximately 0.4% for memory CD8. Even with the large sequencing depth, rarefaction of the sorted-subset datasets indicated that sequencing was incomplete. Larger estimated clonotype richness was generally found for naive subsets than for memory subsets. Sampling was restricted to blood, and TCR repertoires in tissues likely differ from the TCR repertoires found in blood. Clonotypes shared by all four sorted-subset donors showed higher generation probabilities than non-shared clonotypes.

From the cysteine through the phenylalanine, the CDR3 covers 12 amino acids. Just the 36-base CDR3 DNA is kept, in frame starting at base 1. Trimming removed 4 bases from V and 2 bases from J, leaving 6 bases between the germline ends. The germline V gene gives CDR1 as SGHNT and CDR2 as YENEEA. TCR CDR3 regions were amplified from genomic DNA by multiplex PCR using the deep immunoSEQ assay. Extracted genomic DNA from each cell subset was spread evenly across all wells of several immunoSEQ 96-well plates, with each plate serving as a replicate. For sorted subsets, each replicate PCR was loaded with roughly 190 ng genomic DNA, equivalent to some 27,000 T cell genomes. Purified libraries were measured with a Qubit 3.0 fluorometer, size-checked on a Bioanalyzer 2100, and measured again with the KAPA Library Quantification kit. A separate single-read 150-cycle Illumina NextSeq 550 flow cell was used to sequence each immunoSEQ 96-well plate. The source study handled its data this way. Because the immunoSEQ output held only junctional sequences and lacked quality scores, the filtering could not match the filtering applied to full-length reads. Sequences were annotated with PyIR, a Python wrapper for IgBLAST v1.9, and V/J genes and CDR3 were assigned using IMGT germline references. Reads were removed for weak V/J assignments (E-value above 1e-6), missing CDR3, stop codons, out-of-frame junctions, or ambiguous translated residues. V3J clonotypes were defined as sequences sharing an identical inferred V gene, J gene, and CDR3 amino acid sequence. To compute the percentage overlap between repertoires, the number of shared unique clonotypes was divided by the size of the smaller repertoire. Richness of each repertoire was evaluated using RTK rarefaction, the Chao1 estimator, and Recon v2.1 estimates of unobserved clonotypes. For all TCRbeta clonotypes obtained by the gDNA method from a few donors, generation probabilities were computed with OLGA. This is the immuneACCESS table as TCRdb keeps it, with only in-frame sequences that have V and J called. A part of the clones is gone; compared with another copy, unresolved V genes explain less than half, and the rest is unexplained. From that table come the V and J calls and clone size; the DNA was used to work out D and trimming. The sample table contains a few million clones; only one count was recorded for approximately 92% of them. Over 0.12% of the sample goes to the ten largest clones.

Sequenced material: naive CD4+ T cells sorted from blood. The meaning of the sample's cell subset or site label: CD45RA+ positively selected. The source of this sequence is a man aged 18 to 30 in good health. The rearrangement joined TRBV11-3 to TRBJ2-7; the D gene cannot be named for sure. CDR3 loop: CASSSDPYEQYF. Here is the DNA: TGTGCCAGCAGCTCCGACCCCTACGAGCAGTACTTC.